A single sample is the source of the 15 T cell receptor beta chains below, sequenced in a study of blood T cell repertoires in COVID-19 (dated by TCRdb to the early 2020s). Library preparation was by the immunoSEQ multiplex PCR assay. Entries here come from immuneACCESS through TCRdb and include only in-frame sequences with V and J called. Some clones fail to appear in such tables; in the studies checked, an unresolved V gene covers under half of the shortfall, and the cause of the remainder is unknown. This sample comprises more than 350,000 clones, approximately 88% of them detected only once. Around 3% of the sample belongs to the ten largest clones. The sequenced material came from peripheral blood. Receptors were obtained from a woman under 40 with COVID-19, enrolled during active disease.

This chain connects TRBV5-1 to TRBJ2-1, with 11 bases lining up with TRBD2. The CDR3 has 16 residues. Trimming removed 3 bases from V and 4 bases from J; junction bases left unmatched: 6. CDR1 and CDR2 from the germline V gene are SGHRS and YFSETQ. The CDR3 sequence: CASSYTSGGQYNEQFF. The CDR3 nucleotides read TGCGCCAGCAGCTACACTAGCGGGGGCCAGTACAATGAGCAGTTCTTC.

The chain employs TRBV11-2 and TRBJ2-5, with TRBD1 identical over 8 bases. Germline V gene sequence: CDR1 SGHAT, CDR2 FQNNGV. Losses at the gene ends were 5 bases for V and 5 bases for J; bases not matched to a gene: 13. This CDR3 is 16 amino acids long. CDR3 in DNA: TGTGCCAGCAGCCCAGGGGGCCGGGGGTTATGGGAGACCCAGTACTTC. It specifies CASSPGGRGLWETQYF.

The chain employs TRBV5-4 and TRBJ1-2; the D gene is possibly TRBD1 (6 bases). Per germline, CDR1 SGHNT and CDR2 YYREEE (reference sequence). The CDR3 contains 12 residues. V lost 3 bases, J lost 6 bases, and 9 bases lay in between. This CDR3 is CASSSNRDGYTF. The CDR3 DNA follows: TGTGCCAGCAGCTCTAACAGGGATGGCTACACCTTC.

V gene TRBV7-9 combines with J gene TRBJ2-2; TRBD1 aligns across 8 bases. The CDR3 contains 18 residues. Germline CDR1 and CDR2: SEHNR and FQNEAQ (reference sequence). Unmatched junction bases numbered 10, after V lost 4 bases and J lost 0 bases. The CDR3 protein is CASSSLRAGGANTGELFF. The CDR3 bases are TGTGCCAGCAGCTCACTGAGGGCAGGGGGCGCGAACACCGGGGAGCTGTTTTTT. The variable domain in full, completed from reference TRBV7-9 and TRBJ2-2, reads DTGVSQNPRHKITKRGQNVTFRCDPISEHNRLYWYRQTLGQGPEFLTYFQNEAQLEKSRLLSDRFSAERPKGSFSTLEIQRTEQGDSAMYLCASSSLRAGGANTGELFFGEGSRLTVL.

The chain employs TRBV11-1 and TRBJ2-1, with D maybe TRBD2 (6 bases). Trimming left V 1 base short and J 2 bases short, with 12 bases between. Germline assignment: CDR1 SGHAT and CDR2 FQDESV (reference sequence). This CDR3 contains 16 residues. The CDR3 here is CASSLVTSNPYNEQFF. For the CDR3, the DNA is TGTGCCAGCAGCTTAGTAACTAGCAACCCCTACAATGAGCAGTTCTTC.

The V and J genes are TRBV10-3 and TRBJ2-1, with 8 bases fitting TRBD1. The CDR3 runs 13 residues. CDR1 is ENHRY and CDR2 is SYGVKD in the germline V gene. V shed 5 bases and J 6 bases; nucleotides not matched to a gene: 3. The CDR3 spells CAISPQGANEQFF. Here the CDR3 DNA reads TGTGCCATCAGTCCCCAGGGGGCCAATGAGCAGTTCTTC.

This clone was counted once. The gene calls are TRBV4-1 and TRBJ2-5; 16 nucleotides match TRBD2. The CDR3 covers 17 residues. In germline, CDR1 is MGHRA, CDR2 YSYEKL. V was clipped by 2 bases and J by 4 bases; unmatched bases: 4. The CDR3 reads CASSQTGTSGRGETQYF. CDR3 nucleotide sequence: TGCGCCAGCAGCCAAACAGGGACTAGCGGGAGGGGAGAGACCCAGTACTTC.

This chain links TRBV6-4 with TRBJ2-2; D is unclear. Germline CDR1 reads MRHNA; CDR2 reads SNTAGT. There are 14 residues in the CDR3. The ends were cut back, 7 bases at V and 4 bases at J, with 13 bases in the middle. The chain's CDR3 is CASTRRISTGELFF. CDR3 in DNA: TGTGCCAGCACGAGGCGGATCTCCACCGGGGAGCTGTTTTTT.

This clone occurred once. The chain carries TRBV7-8 and TRBJ2-2, with 8 bases identical to TRBD2. CDR1 is SGHVS and CDR2 is FQNEAQ in the germline V gene. V gave up 5 bases and J gave up 6 bases; unmatched junction bases: 2. This CDR3 comprises 13 residues. For the CDR3, the DNA is TGTGCCAGCAGCGCGGGGGGACCCGGGGAGCTGTTTTTT. Translating it yields CASSAGGPGELFF.

V usage is TRBV11-2 and J usage is TRBJ2-7, with TRBD1 matching 8 bases. This CDR3 is 14 amino acids long. CDR1 and CDR2 from the germline V gene are SGHAT and FQNNGV. Trimming at V came to 3 bases and at J to 2 bases, leaving 3 bases not matched to a gene. The CDR3 sequence: CASSLRTGTYEQYF. CDR3 nucleotides: TGTGCCAGCAGCTTGCGGACAGGGACCTACGAGCAGTACTTC.

The gene calls are TRBV11-2 and TRBJ2-5; 12 positions match TRBD2. The CDR3 spans 17 residues. Germline values: CDR1 SGHAT, CDR2 FQNNGV. The V and J ends lost 1 base and 5 bases, in that order; junction bases with no gene match: 8. The CDR3 region is CASSLAPSGGAWETQYF. DNA of the CDR3: TGTGCCAGCAGCTTAGCTCCTAGCGGGGGGGCTTGGGAGACCCAGTACTTC. Combining the CDR3 with reference TRBV11-2 and TRBJ2-5 gives the whole variable domain EAGVAQSPRYKIIEKRQSVAFWCNPISGHATLYWYQQILGQGPKLLIQFQNNGVVDDSQLPKDRFSAERLKGVDSTLKIQPAKLEDSAVYLCASSLAPSGGAWETQYFGPGTRLLVL.

The chain couples TRBV11-3 to TRBJ1-1; 10 bases align to TRBD1. V gave up 5 bases and J gave up 0 bases; unmatched junction bases: 6. Germline V gives CDR1 SGHNT, CDR2 YENEEA. The CDR3 totals 16 residues. DNA of the CDR3: TGTGCCAGCAGCCCCACCGGGACAGGGGTGAACACTGAAGCTTTCTTT. This translates into CASSPTGTGVNTEAFF.

In nucleotides, the CDR3 is TGTGCCAGCAGCCAAAGGGACAGGGACTATGGCTACACCTTC. It encodes CASSQRDRDYGYTF. The chain is built from TRBV3-1 (or the pseudogene TRBV3-2) and TRBJ1-2; 9 nucleotides line up with TRBD1. The CDR3 has 14 amino acids. Trimming took 2 bases from V and 3 from J; bases not matched to a gene: 1. The germline V gene has CDR1 LGHDT and CDR2 YNNKEL (reference sequence).

The J gene is TRBJ2-3, the V gene TRBV7-2; 10 bases are a match to TRBD2. V was clipped by 2 bases and J by 5 bases; unmatched bases: 4. Germline V gene lookup returns CDR1 SGHTA and CDR2 FQGNSA. The CDR3 sequence is 15 residues long. CDR3 bases: TGTGCCAGCAGCTTACTAGCGGGAGATGGAGATACGCAGTATTTT. Translating gives CASSLLAGDGDTQYF.

The chain combines TRBV18 with TRBJ2-7; D is possibly TRBD1 (6 bases). Germline assignment: CDR1 KGHSH and CDR2 LQKENI. This CDR3 contains 14 residues. V lost 2 bases to trimming and J lost 3 bases, with 11 bases between them. CDR3 in amino acids: CASSPRQDHYEQYF. CDR3 bases: TGTGCCAGCTCACCAAGACAGGACCACTACGAGCAGTACTTC.